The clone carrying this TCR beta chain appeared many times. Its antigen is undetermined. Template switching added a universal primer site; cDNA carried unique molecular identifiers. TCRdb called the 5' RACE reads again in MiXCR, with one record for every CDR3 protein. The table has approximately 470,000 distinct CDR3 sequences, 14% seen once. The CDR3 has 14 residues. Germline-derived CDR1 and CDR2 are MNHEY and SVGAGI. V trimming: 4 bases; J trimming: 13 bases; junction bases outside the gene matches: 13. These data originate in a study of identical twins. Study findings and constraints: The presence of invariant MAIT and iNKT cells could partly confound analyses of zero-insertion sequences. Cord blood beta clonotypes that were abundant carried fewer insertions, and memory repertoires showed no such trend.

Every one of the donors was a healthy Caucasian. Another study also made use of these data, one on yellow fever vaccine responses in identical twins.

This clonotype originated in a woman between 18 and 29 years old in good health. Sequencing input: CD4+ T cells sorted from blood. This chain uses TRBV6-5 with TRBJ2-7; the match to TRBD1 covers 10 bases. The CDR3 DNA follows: TGTGCCAGCAGTTCTCGACAGGGGGCTACTGGCTTTTACTTC. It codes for CASSSRQGATGFYF.